This T cell receptor beta chain was found in a study of T cells after posttransplantation cyclophosphamide. Germline V CDR1 and CDR2: SGHRS, YFSETQ. Trimming removed 6 bases from V and 0 bases from J; junction bases left unmatched: 11. The CDR3 has 16 residues. Whole-study findings and limits: Recipient CMV seropositivity and CMV reactivation strongly tracked TRB clonality. Blood and skin or GI T cell repertoires showed limited TRB overlap.

The related graft donor's blood sample was taken on the day of bone marrow donation. Assay: immunoSEQ multiplex PCR; the TCRdb copy retains only in-frame clones and omits some. The sample was found to contain 20,000 to 30,000 clones, and every one recurs. There are many counts of this clone. Its cognate antigen is unknown. The chain combines TRBV5-1 with TRBJ1-1; 7 positions match TRBD1. This TCR came from a woman between 50 and 59 years old in good health, CMV-negative, and a related stem cell transplant donor. The sequencing sample was made of PBMCs. CDR3 DNA: TGCGCCAGCATGCGGCAGGGGGGACTCATGAACACTGAAGCTTTCTTT. Its translation: CASMRQGGLMNTEAFF.